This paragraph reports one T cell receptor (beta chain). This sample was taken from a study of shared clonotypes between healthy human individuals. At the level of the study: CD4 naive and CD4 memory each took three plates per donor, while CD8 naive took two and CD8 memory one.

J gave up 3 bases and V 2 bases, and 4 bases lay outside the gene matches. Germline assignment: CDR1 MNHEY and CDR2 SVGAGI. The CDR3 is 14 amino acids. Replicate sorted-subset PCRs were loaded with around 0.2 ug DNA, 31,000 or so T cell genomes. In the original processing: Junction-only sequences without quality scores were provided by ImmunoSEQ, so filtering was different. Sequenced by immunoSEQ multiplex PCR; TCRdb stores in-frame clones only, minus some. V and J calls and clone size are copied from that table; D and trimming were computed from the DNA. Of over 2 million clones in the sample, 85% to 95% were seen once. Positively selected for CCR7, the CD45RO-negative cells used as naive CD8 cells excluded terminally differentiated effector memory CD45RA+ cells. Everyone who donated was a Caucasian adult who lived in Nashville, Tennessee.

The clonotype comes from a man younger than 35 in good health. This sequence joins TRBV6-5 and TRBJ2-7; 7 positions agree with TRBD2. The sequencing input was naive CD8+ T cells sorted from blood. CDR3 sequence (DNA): TGTGCCAGCAGTTACGCGGGAGAGGACTACGAGCAGTACTTC. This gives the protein CASSYAGEDYEQYF.